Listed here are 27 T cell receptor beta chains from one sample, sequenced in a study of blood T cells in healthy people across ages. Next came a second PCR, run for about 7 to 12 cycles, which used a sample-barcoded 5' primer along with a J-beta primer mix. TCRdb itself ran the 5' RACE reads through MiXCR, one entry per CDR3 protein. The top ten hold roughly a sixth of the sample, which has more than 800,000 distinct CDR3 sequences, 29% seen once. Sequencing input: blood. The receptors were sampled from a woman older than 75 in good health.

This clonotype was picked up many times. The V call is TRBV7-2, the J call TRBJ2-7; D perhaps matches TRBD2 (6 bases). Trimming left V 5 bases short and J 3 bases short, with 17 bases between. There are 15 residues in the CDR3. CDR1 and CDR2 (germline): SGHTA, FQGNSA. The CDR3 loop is CASSLERGGGYEQYF. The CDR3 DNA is TGTGCCAGCAGCCTAGAGAGGGGAGGTGGCTACGAGCAGTACTTC. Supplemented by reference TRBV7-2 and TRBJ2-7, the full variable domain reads GAGVSQSPSNKVTEKGKDVELRCDPISGHTALYWYRQSLGQGLEFLIYFQGNSAPDKSGLPSDRFSAERTGGSVSTLTIQRTQQEDSAVYLCASSLERGGGYEQYFGPGTRLTVT.

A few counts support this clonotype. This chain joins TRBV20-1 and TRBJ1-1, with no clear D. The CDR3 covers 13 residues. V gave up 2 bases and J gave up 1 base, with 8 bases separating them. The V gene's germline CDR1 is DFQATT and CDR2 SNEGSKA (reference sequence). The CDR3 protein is CSARLSENTEAFF. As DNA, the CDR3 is TGCAGTGCTAGACTGTCCGAGAACACTGAAGCTTTCTTT.

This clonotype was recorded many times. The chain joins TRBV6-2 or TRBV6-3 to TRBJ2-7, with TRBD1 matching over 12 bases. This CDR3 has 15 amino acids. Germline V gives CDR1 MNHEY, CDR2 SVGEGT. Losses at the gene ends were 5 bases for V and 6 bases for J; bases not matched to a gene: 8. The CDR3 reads CASSETGTGGGEQYF. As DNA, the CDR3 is TGTGCCAGCAGTGAAACCGGGACAGGGGGCGGCGAGCAGTACTTC.

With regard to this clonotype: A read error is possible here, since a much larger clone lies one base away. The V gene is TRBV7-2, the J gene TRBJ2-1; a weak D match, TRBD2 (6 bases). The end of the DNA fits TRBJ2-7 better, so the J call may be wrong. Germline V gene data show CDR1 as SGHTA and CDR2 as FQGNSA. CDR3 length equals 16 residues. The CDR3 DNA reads TGTGCCAGCAGCCTGGTTGCGGGAAGCTCCTACAATGAGCAGTACTTC. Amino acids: CASSLVAGSSYNEQYF.

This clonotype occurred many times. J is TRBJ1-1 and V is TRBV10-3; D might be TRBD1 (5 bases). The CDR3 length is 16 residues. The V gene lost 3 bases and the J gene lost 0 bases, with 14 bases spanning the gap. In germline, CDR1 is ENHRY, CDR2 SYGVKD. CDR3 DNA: TGTGCCATCAGTGAACCTGGCAGGGCCTTGAACACTGAAGCTTTCTTT. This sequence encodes CAISEPGRALNTEAFF.

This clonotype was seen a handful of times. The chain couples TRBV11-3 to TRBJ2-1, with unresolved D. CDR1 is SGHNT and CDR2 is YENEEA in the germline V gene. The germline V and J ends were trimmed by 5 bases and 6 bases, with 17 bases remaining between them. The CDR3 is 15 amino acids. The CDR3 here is CASSKGLVGRNEQFF. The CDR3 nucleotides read TGTGCCAGCAGCAAAGGATTAGTTGGCCGCAATGAGCAGTTCTTC. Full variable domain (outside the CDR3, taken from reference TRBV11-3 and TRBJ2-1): EAGVVQSPRYKIIEKKQPVAFWCNPISGHNTLYWYLQNLGQGPELLIRYENEEAVDDSQLPKDRFSAERLKGVDSTLKIQPAELGDSAVYLCASSKGLVGRNEQFFGPGTRLTVL.

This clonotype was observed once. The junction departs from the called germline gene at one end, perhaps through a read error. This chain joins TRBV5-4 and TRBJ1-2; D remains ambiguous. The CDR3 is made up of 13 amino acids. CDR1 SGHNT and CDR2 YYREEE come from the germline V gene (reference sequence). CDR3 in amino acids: CASSLASSYGCTF. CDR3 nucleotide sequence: TGTGCCAGCAGCTTGGCCTCAAGCTATGGCTGCACCTTC.

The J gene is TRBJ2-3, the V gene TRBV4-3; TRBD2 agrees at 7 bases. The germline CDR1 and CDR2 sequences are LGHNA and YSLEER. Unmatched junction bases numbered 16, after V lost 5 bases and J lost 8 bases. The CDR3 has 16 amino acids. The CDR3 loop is CASSGDPAGVSATQYF. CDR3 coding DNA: TGCGCCAGCAGCGGGGACCCCGCGGGAGTTTCGGCTACGCAGTATTTT.

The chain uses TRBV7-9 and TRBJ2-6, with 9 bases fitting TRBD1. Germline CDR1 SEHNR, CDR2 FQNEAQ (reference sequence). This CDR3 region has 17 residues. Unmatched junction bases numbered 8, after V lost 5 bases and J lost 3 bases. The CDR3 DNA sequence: TGTGCCAGCAGCACCGGGACAGGGACTCTTGGGGCCAACGTCCTGACTTTC. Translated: CASSTGTGTLGANVLTF.

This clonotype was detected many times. DNA for the CDR3: TGTGCCAGCAGCTTATGGGGGGAAAGCGAGCAGTACTTC. This codes for CASSLWGESEQYF. The rearrangement links TRBV11-3 to TRBJ2-7; D is perhaps TRBD2 (6 bases). The CDR3 runs 13 residues. Germline V gene sequence: CDR1 SGHNT, CDR2 YENEEA. Between the trimmed V and J ends, which lost 2 bases and 6 bases, there was a span of 11 bases.

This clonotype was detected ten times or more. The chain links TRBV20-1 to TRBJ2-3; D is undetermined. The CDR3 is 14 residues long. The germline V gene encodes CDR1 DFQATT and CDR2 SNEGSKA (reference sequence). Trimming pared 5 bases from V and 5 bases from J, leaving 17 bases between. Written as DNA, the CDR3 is TGCAGTGCTGGCCCTGCCGCTGGGAAAGATACGCAGTATTTT. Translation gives CSAGPAAGKDTQYF.

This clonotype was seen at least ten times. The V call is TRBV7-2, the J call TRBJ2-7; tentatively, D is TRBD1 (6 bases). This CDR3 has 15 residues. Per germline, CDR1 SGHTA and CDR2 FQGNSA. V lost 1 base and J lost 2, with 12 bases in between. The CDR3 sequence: CASSLGGGNPYEQYF. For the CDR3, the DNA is TGTGCCAGCAGCTTAGGTGGGGGCAACCCCTACGAGCAGTACTTC.

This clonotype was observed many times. CDR3: CSASDRVRAKNIQYF. The CDR3 DNA reads as TGCAGTGCCTCGGACAGGGTTCGGGCCAAAAACATTCAGTACTTC. The V and J genes are TRBV20-1 and TRBJ2-4; 8 bases match TRBD1. CDR3 length equals 15 residues. Per the germline V gene, CDR1 is DFQATT and CDR2 is SNEGSKA (reference sequence). Germline trimming cut 6 bases from V and 1 base from J; bases unmatched to any gene: 8.

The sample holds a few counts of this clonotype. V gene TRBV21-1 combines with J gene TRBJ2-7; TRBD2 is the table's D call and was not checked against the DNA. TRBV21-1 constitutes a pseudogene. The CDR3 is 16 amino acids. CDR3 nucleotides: TGTGCCAGCAGCAATGGGGCTAGCGGGGGGTCCTACGAGCAGTACTTC. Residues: CASSNGASGGSYEQYF.

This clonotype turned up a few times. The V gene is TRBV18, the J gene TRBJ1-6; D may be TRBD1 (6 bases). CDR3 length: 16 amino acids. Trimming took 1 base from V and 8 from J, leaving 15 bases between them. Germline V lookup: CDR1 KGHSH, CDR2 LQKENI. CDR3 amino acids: CASSPRQVETDSPLHF. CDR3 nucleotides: TGTGCCAGCTCACCACGACAGGTTGAGACTGATTCACCCCTCCACTTT.

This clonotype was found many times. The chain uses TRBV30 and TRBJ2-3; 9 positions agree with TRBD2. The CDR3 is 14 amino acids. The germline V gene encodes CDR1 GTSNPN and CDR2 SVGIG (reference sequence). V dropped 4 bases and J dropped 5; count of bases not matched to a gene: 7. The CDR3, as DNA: TGTGCCTGGATGCCAGCGGGGGGTTTAGATACGCAGTATTTT. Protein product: CAWMPAGGLDTQYF.

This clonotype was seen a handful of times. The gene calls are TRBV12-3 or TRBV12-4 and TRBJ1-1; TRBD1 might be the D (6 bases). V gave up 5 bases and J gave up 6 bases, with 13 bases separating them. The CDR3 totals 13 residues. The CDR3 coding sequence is TGTGCCAGCAGTCAAAACGGGGGCTCTGAAGCTTTCTTT. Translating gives CASSQNGGSEAFF.

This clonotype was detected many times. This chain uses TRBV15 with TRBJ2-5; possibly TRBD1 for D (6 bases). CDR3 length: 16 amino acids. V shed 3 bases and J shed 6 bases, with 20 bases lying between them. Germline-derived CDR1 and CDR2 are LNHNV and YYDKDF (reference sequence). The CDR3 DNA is TGTGCCACCAGCAGCTTGGGGGCCGAGGAGTTAAAGACCCAGTACTTC. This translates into CATSSLGAEELKTQYF. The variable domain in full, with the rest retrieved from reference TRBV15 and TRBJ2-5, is DAMVIQNPRYQVTQFGKPVTLSCSQTLNHNVMYWYQQKSSQAPKLLFHYYDKDFNNEADTPDNFQSRRPNTSFCFLDIRSPGLGDTAMYLCATSSLGAEELKTQYFGPGTRLLVL.

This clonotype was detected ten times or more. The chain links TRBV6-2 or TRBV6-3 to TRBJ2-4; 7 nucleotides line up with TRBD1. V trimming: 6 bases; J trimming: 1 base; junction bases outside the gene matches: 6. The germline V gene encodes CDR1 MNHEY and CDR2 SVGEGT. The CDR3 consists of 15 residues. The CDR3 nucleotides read TGTGCCAGCAGCACCGACAGGGCTGCCAAAAACATTCAGTACTTC. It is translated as CASSTDRAAKNIQYF.

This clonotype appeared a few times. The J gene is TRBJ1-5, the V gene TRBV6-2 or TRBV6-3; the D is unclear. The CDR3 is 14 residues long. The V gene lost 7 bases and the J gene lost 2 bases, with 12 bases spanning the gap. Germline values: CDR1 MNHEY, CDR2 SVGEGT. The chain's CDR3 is CASIDGHRNQPQHF. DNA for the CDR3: TGTGCCAGCATTGACGGTCATCGCAATCAGCCCCAGCATTTT.

The CDR3 DNA reads as TGTGCCAGCAGCCGCCCGAGACTAACGAACACTGAAGCTTTCTTT. It codes for CASSRPRLTNTEAFF. The chain carries TRBV6-2 or TRBV6-3 and TRBJ1-1; D remains unclear. The CDR3 totals 15 residues. V was trimmed by 6 bases and J by 1 base, leaving 15 bases between them. From germline, CDR1 is MNHEY and CDR2 SVGEGT.

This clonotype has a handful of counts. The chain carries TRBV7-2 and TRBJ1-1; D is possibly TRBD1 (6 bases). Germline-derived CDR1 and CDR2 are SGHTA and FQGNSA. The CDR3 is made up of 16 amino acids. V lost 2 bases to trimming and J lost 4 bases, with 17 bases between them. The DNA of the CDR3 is TGTGCCAGCAGCTTACGGTATGGGGGGCTCGTCACTGAAGCTTTCTTT. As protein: CASSLRYGGLVTEAFF.

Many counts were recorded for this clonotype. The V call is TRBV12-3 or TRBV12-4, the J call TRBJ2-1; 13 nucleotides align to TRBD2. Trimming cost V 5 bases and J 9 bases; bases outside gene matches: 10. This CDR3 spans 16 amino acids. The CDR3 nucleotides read TGTGCCAGCAGTCCCCCACTAGCGGGGGGGCCGGGTGAGCAGTTCTTC. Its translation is CASSPPLAGGPGEQFF.

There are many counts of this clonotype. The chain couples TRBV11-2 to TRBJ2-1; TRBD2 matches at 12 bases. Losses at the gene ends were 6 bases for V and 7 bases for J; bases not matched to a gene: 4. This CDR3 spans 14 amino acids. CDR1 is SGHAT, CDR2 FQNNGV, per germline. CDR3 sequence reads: CASRLAGGPNEQFF. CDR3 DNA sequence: TGTGCCAGCAGGCTAGCGGGGGGGCCGAATGAGCAGTTCTTC.

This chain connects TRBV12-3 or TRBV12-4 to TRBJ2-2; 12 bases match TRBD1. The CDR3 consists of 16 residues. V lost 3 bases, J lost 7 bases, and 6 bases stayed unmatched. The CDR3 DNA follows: TGTGCCAGCAGTTTGGGGACAGGGGGCATCGGCGGGGAGCTGTTTTTT. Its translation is CASSLGTGGIGGELFF.

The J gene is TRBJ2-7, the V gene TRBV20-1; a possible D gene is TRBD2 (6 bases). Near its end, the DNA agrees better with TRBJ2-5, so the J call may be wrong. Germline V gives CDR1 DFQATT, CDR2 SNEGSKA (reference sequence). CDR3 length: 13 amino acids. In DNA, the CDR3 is TGCAGTGCTTCGGGGGAGCACGGAGAGACCCAGTACTTC. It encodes CSASGEHGETQYF.

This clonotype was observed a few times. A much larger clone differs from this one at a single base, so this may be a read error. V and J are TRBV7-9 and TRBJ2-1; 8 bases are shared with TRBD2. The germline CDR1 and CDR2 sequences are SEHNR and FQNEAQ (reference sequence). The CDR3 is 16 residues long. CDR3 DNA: TGTGCCGGCAGCTTAGTTAGCGGGGTTACCTACAATGAGCAGTTCTTC. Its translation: CAGSLVSGVTYNEQFF.